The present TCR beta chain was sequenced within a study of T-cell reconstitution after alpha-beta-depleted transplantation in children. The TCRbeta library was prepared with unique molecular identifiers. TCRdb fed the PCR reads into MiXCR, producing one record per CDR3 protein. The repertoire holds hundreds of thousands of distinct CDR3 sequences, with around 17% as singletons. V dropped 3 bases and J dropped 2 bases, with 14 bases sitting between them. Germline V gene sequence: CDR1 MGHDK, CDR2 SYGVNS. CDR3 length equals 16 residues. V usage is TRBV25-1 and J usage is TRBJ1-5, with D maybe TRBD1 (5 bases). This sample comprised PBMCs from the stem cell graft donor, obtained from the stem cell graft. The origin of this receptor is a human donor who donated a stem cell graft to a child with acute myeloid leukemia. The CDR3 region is CASSEIGGTGNQPQHF. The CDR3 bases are TGTGCCAGCAGTGAGATAGGCGGGACGGGCAATCAGCCCCAGCATTTT.